This T cell receptor beta chain was captured in a study of blood T cell repertoires in COVID-19. In the original workflow: Amplification of reference gene primers was used by the study to estimate nucleated cell counts. Sequenced by immunoSEQ multiplex PCR; TCRdb stores in-frame clones only, minus some. V and J calls and clone size are as listed in that table; D and trimming were resolved from the DNA. The top ten hold approximately 2.1% of the sample, which has approximately 200,000 clones, 80% to 90% seen once. V lost 10 bases, J lost 14 bases, and 12 bases stayed unmatched. Germline V gene sequence: CDR1 MNHEY, CDR2 SVGAGI. This CDR3 contains 13 residues.

The sample comprised peripheral blood. The TCR was taken from a man aged 70 or older with active or convalescent COVID-19. The chain joins TRBV6-5 to TRBJ2-1; 12 bases match TRBD2. CDR3 amino acids: CATAPTSGSLEFF. The CDR3 DNA reads TGTGCCACCGCCCCGACTAGCGGGAGTTTGGAGTTCTTC.